This TCR beta chain is drawn from a study of CD8+ T cells in alopecia areata. Across the study: Patients in the treated group were given tofacitinib by mouth, 5 to 10 mg twice a day. For treated patients, severity scores reflected the percentage of scalp area affected.

cDNA serving as the sequencing template came from extracted, reverse transcribed RNA. The repertoire was sequenced with immunoSEQ multiplex PCR; TCRdb's copy has only in-frame clones and lacks some. This table holds 98,000 or so clones, around 60% found once. V was pared by 10 bases and J by 5 bases, with 24 bases between. The CDR3 has 16 amino acids. The germline V gene encodes CDR1 SGHRS and CDR2 YFSETQ. The sample's treatment: oral pan-JAK inhibitor, 5-10 mg twice daily. Collected material from alopecia areata patients comprised lesional scalp punch biopsies and peripheral blood. The researchers isolated CD4+ and CD8+ T cells from PBMCs by sorting.

The sequence was collected from a human donor with alopecia areata. The V gene is TRBV5-1, the J gene TRBJ2-2, with D possibly being TRBD1 (5 bases). The starting material was CD8+ T cells sorted from blood, obtained at week 4, from a patient treated with tofacitinib. The CDR3 DNA is TGCGCCTCAAGGGGAACTCCGGTCGGAAGAACCGGGGAGCTGTTTTTT. Translating it yields CASRGTPVGRTGELFF.